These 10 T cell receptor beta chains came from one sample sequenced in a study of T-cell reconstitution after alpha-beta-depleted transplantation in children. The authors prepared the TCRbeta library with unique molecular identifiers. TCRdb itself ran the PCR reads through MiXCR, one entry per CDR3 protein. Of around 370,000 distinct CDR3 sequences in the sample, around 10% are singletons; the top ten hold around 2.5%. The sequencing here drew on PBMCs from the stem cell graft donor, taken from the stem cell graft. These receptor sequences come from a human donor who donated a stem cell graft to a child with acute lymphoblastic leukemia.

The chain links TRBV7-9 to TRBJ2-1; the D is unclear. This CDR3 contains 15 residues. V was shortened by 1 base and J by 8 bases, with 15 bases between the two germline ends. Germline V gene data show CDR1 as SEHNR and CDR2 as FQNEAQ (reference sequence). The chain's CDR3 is CASSLDGFANDEQFF. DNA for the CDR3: TGTGCCAGCAGCTTAGACGGTTTCGCCAATGATGAGCAGTTCTTC.

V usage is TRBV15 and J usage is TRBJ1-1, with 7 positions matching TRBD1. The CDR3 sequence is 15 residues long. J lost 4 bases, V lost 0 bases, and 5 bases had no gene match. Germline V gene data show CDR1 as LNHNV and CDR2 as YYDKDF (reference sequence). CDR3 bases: TGTGCCACCAGCAGAGATCAGGGGGGGGGCACTGAAGCTTTCTTT. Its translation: CATSRDQGGGTEAFF.

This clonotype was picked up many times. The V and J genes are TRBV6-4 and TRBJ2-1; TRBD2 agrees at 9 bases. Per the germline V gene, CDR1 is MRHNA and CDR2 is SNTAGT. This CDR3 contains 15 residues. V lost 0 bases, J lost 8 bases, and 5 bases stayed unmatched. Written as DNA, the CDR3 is TGTGCCAGCAGTGACTCCGGACTAGCGTCGTATGAGCAGTTCTTC. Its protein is CASSDSGLASYEQFF.

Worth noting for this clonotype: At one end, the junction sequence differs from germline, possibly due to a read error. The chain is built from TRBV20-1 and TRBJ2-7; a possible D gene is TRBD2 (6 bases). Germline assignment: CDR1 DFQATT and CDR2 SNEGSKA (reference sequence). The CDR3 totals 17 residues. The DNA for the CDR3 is TGCAGTGCTAGAAGTGCTAGCGCCCCTCGGATATCCTACGAGCGGTACTTC. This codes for CSARSASAPRISYERYF.

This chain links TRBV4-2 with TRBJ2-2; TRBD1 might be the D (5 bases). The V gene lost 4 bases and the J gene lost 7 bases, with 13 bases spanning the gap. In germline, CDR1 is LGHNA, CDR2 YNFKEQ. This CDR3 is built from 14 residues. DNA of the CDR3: TGTGCCAGCAGCCCCCCTGGGGCGATCGGGGAGCTGTTTTTT. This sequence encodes CASSPPGAIGELFF.

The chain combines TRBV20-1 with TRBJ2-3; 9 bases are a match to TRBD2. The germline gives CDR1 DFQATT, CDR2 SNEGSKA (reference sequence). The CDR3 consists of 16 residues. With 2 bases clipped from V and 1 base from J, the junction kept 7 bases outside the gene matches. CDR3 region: CSARIAAGGGTDTQYF. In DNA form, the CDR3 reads TGCAGTGCTAGAATTGCAGCGGGAGGTGGCACAGATACGCAGTATTTT.

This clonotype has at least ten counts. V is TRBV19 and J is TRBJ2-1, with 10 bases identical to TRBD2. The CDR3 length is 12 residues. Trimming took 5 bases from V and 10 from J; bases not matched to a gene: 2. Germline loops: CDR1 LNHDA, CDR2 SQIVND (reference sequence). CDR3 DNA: TGTGCCAGTAGTCTACTAGCGGGAGAGCAGTTCTTC. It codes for CASSLLAGEQFF.

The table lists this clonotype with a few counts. CDR3 in amino acids: CASSPGTVPYNEQFF. The DNA of the CDR3 is TGTGCCAGCAGTCCCGGGACAGTCCCCTACAATGAGCAGTTCTTC. The chain couples TRBV27 to TRBJ2-1, with 7 bases lining up with TRBD1. The V segment lost 5 bases and the J segment 2 bases; nucleotides outside the gene matches: 6. The CDR3 is made up of 15 amino acids. CDR1 and CDR2 from the germline V gene are MNHEY and SMNVEV (reference sequence).

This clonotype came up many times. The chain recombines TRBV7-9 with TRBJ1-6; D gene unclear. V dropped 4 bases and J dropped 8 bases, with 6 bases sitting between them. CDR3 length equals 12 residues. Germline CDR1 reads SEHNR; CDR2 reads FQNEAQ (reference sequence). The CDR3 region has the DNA TGTGCCAGCAGCTGGGCTGATTCACCCCTCCACTTT. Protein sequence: CASSWADSPLHF.

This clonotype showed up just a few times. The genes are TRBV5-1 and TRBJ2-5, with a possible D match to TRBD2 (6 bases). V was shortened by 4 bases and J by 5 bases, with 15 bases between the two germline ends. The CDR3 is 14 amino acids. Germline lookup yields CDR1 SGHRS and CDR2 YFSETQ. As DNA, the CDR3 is TGCGCCAGCAGCCCCCGGGGAGGAGCTGAGACCCAGTACTTC. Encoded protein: CASSPRGGAETQYF.